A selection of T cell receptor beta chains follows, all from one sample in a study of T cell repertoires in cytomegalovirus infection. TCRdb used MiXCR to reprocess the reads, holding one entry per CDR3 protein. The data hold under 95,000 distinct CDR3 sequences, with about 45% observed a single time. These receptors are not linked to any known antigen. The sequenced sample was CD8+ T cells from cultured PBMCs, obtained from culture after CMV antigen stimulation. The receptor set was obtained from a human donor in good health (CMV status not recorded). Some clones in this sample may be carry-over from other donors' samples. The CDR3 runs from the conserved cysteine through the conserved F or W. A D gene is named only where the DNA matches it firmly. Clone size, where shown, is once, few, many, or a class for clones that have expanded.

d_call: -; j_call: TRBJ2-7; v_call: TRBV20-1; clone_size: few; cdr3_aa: CSARVFQSYEQYF; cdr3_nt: TGCAGTGCTAGAGTTTTTCAGTCCTACGAGCAGTACTTC
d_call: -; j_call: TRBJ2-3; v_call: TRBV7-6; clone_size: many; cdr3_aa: CASSLNTYPADTQYF; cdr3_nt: TGTGCCAGCAGCCTAAACACATACCCGGCAGATACGCAGTATTTT
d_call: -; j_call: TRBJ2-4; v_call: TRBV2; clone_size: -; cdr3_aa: CASSEGGLRGLAKNIQYF; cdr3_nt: TGTGCCAGCAGTGAAGGCGGGCTCAGGGGCTTAGCCAAAAACATTCAGTACTTC
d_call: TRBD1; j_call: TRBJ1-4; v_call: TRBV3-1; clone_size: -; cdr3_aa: CASSTTGAASTNEKLFF; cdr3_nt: TGTGCCAGCAGCACAACAGGGGCCGCTTCAACTAATGAAAAACTGTTTTTT
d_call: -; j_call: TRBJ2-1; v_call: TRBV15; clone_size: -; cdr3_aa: CATKRERTEHYNEQFF; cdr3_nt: TGTGCCACCAAGCGTGAGAGGACAGAGCACTACAATGAGCAGTTCTTC
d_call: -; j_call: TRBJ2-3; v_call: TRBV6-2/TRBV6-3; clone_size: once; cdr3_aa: CASWRGESQYF; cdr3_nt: TGTGCCAGTTGGAGGGGCGAATCGCAGTATTTT
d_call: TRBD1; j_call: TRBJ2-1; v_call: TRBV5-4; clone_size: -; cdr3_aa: CASSLAIVFRGPGDEQFF; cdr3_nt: TGTGCCAGCAGCTTGGCCATAGTCTTCAGGGGGCCGGGCGATGAGCAGTTCTTC
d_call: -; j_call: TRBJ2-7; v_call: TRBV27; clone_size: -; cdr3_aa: CASSSGKLYEQYF; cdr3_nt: TGTGCCAGCTCCTCGGGGAAGTTATACGAGCAGTACTTC
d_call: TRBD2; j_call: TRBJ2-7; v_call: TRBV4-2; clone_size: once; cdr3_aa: CASSQDSTAGTSGYEQYF; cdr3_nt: TGTGCCAGCAGCCAAGATTCGACAGCCGGGACTAGCGGCTACGAGCAGTACTTC
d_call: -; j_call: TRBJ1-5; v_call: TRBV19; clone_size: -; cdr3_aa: CASSIDGGSNQPQHF; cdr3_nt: TGTGCCAGTAGTATAGACGGGGGAAGCAATCAGCCCCAGCATTTT
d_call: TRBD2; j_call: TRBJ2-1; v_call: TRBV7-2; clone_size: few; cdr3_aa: CASSWKREGLHNEQFF; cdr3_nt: TGTGCCAGCAGCTGGAAGCGGGAGGGCCTTCACAATGAGCAGTTCTTC
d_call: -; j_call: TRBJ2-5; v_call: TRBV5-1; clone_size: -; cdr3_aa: CASSLSGGSMETQYF; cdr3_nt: TGCGCCAGCAGCTTATCTGGGGGTTCAATGGAGACCCAGTACTTC
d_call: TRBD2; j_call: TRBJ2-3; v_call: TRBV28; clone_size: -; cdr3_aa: CASSSPSGRGTDTQYF; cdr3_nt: TGTGCCAGCAGTTCCCCGAGCGGGAGGGGAACAGATACGCAGTATTTT
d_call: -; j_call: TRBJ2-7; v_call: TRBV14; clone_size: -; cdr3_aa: CASSKSQGIYEQYF; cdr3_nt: TGTGCCAGCAGCAAATCCCAGGGAATCTACGAGCAGTACTTC
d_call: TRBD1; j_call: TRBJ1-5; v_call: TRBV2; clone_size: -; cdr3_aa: CASNTGTVSNQPQHF; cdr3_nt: TGTGCCAGCAACACCGGGACAGTTAGCAATCAGCCCCAGCATTTT
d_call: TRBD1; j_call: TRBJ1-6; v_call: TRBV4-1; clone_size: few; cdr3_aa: CASSFGQEANSPLHF; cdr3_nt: TGCGCCAGCAGCTTCGGACAGGAAGCTAATTCACCCCTCCACTTT
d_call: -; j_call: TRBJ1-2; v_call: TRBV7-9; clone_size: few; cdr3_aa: CASSLGVRDGYTF; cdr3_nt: TGTGCCAGCAGCTTAGGGGTTCGAGATGGCTACACCTTC
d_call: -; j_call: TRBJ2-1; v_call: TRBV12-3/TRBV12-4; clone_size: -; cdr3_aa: CASSLPTGGEYNEQFF; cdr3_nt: TGTGCCAGCAGCCTCCCCACCGGGGGCGAATACAATGAGCAGTTCTTC
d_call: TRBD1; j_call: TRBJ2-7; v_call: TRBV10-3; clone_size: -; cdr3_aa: CAIGTGYDQYF; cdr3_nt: TGTGCCATCGGGACAGGGTACGATCAGTACTTC
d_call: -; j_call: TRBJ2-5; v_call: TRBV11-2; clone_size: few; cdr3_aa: CASSTQETQYF; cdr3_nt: TGTGCCAGCAGCACCCAAGAGACCCAGTACTTC
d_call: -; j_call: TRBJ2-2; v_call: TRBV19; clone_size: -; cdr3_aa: CASSAPYRRLRTGELFF; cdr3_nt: TGTGCCAGTAGTGCACCCTACAGGAGACTCAGGACCGGGGAGCTGTTTTTT
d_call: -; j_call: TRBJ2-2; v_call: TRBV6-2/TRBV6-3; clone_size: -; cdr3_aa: CASSYMGAVTGELFF; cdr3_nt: TGTGCCAGCAGTTACATGGGGGCTGTCACCGGGGAGCTGTTTTTT
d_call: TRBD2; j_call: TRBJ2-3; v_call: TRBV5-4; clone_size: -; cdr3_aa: CASSLTTSGTDTQYF; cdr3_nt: TGTGCCAGCAGCTTGACGACTAGCGGGACAGATACGCAGTATTTT
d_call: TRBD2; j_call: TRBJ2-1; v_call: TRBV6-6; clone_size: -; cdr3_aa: CASSLFPRGGAYNEQFF; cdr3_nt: TGTGCCAGCAGCCTCTTTCCGCGGGGGGGAGCCTACAATGAGCAGTTCTTC
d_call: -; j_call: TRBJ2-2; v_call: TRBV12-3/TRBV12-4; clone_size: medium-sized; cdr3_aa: CATSPVVPGIGELFF; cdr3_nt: TGTGCCACCTCCCCGGTGGTACCTGGGATCGGGGAGCTGTTTTTT
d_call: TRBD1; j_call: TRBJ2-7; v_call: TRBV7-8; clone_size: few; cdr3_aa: CASSLGHRDRPHEQYF; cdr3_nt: TGTGCCAGCAGCTTAGGTCATCGGGACAGACCACACGAGCAGTACTTC
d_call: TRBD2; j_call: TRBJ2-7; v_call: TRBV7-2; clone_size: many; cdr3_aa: CASSLLGREGQNEQYF; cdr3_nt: TGTGCCAGCAGCTTACTAGGGCGGGAGGGCCAAAACGAGCAGTACTTC
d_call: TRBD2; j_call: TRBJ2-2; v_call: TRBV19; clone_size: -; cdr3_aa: CASSTTSGLTGELFF; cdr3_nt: TGTGCCAGTAGTACGACTAGCGGCCTCACCGGGGAGCTGTTTTTT